This TCR beta chain was profiled in a study of T cells in Graves' hyperthyroidism and ophthalmopathy. Study conclusions and caveats: Among thyroid clonotypes expanded above 0.001, most also appeared in blood. In the analysis, a 13 V-J model separated ophthalmopathy from stable hyperthyroidism.

This CDR3 contains 14 residues. CDR1 is LNHNV, CDR2 YYDKDF, per germline (reference sequence). J lost 5 bases, V lost 5 bases, and 8 bases had no gene match. TCR beta CDR3 sequences were amplified from RNA transcripts. The HTBI set primed first-round TCR CDR3 RT-PCR. TCRdb ran MiXCR on the multiplex PCR reads and lists one entry per CDR3 protein. The sample holds approximately 600,000 distinct CDR3 sequences, over 12% seen once. Disease duration was under 3 months in the ophthalmopathy patients, who also had a Clinical Activity Score of at least 3 and a NOSPECS grade of at least 4. In making diagnoses, clinical symptoms, serum thyroxine and TRAb, thyroid ultrasound and orbital computed tomography were all used. This clonotype was observed at least ten times. Its antigen is not identified.

Sequencing used blood. The source is a woman in her thirties or forties with Graves' ophthalmopathy. The chain has TRBV15 and TRBJ2-5; 7 positions agree with TRBD2. This chain's CDR3 is CATSGGEGRETQYF. In nucleotides, the CDR3 is TGTGCCACCAGCGGAGGGGAGGGGCGGGAGACCCAGTACTTC.